Listed below are T cell receptor beta chains from one sample, sequenced in a study of a mutant IDH1 vaccine in newly diagnosed glioma. These receptors' targets are unknown. Sequencing used immunoSEQ multiplex PCR; TCRdb keeps in-frame clones, though not all of them. The data hold around 100,000 clones, with 85% to 90% observed a single time. The material sequenced was PBMCs, taken from a glioma patient whose treatment included an IDH1 peptide vaccine. Receptors originate from a woman between 50 and 59 years old with glioma. CDR3s include the opening cysteine and the closing phenylalanine or tryptophan. A D gene is named only where the DNA matches it firmly. The size of a clone is reported for some rows only, either as once, few or many, or as a class for expanded clones.

length: 11; D: -; V: TRBV20-1; J: TRBJ1-2; size: -; CDR3: CRAGTIAGYTF; DNA: TGCAGGGCGGGGACGATCGCTGGCTACACCTTC
length: 11; D: -; V: TRBV29-1; J: TRBJ2-7; size: -; CDR3: CSVGESYEQYF; DNA: TGCAGCGTTGGTGAATCCTACGAGCAGTACTTC
length: 16; D: TRBD1; V: TRBV18; J: TRBJ1-1; size: -; CDR3: CASSPRTGAMNTEAFF; DNA: TGTGCCAGCTCACCACGGACAGGGGCCATGAACACTGAAGCTTTCTTT
length: 13; D: -; V: TRBV7-2; J: TRBJ2-1; size: -; CDR3: CASSLGGKNEQFF; DNA: TGTGCCAGCAGCTTAGGAGGGAAGAATGAGCAGTTCTTC
length: 13; D: -; V: TRBV21-1; J: TRBJ1-5; size: -; CDR3: CASRTGLNQPQHF; DNA: TGTGCCAGCCGGACAGGGTTGAATCAGCCCCAGCATTTT
length: 11; D: -; V: TRBV14; J: TRBJ1-1; size: -; CDR3: CASSDNTEAFF; DNA: TGTGCCAGCAGCGACAACACTGAAGCTTTCTTT
length: 16; D: TRBD2; V: TRBV9; J: TRBJ2-5; size: -; CDR3: CASSVFPAGIGETQYF; DNA: TGTGCCAGCAGCGTCTTCCCAGCGGGAATAGGAGAGACCCAGTACTTC
length: 19; D: TRBD2; V: TRBV18; J: TRBJ2-1; size: -; CDR3: CASSPITSGSQIRYNEQFF; DNA: TGTGCCAGCTCACCGATAACTAGCGGGAGCCAAATTAGATACAATGAGCAGTTCTTC
length: 15; D: -; V: TRBV5-1; J: TRBJ2-3; size: -; CDR3: CASSFSATTRDTQYF; DNA: TGCGCCAGCAGCTTTTCGGCCACCACCCGAGATACGCAGTATTTT
length: 14; D: -; V: TRBV5-1; J: TRBJ1-6; size: -; CDR3: CASSLDKPGSPLHF; DNA: TGCGCCAGCAGCTTGGACAAGCCTGGCTCACCCCTCCACTTT
length: 13; D: TRBD1; V: TRBV19; J: TRBJ1-1; size: few; CDR3: CAARDRANTEAFF; DNA: TGTGCCGCAAGGGACAGGGCGAACACTGAAGCTTTCTTT
length: 14; D: -; V: TRBV6-6; J: TRBJ1-1; size: -; CDR3: CASSYAPMNTEAFF; DNA: TGTGCCAGCAGTTACGCCCCAATGAACACTGAAGCTTTCTTT
length: 15; D: -; V: TRBV6-4; J: TRBJ2-1; size: -; CDR3: CASSDLGGPGDEQFF; DNA: TGTGCCAGCAGTGACTTGGGGGGCCCTGGGGATGAGCAGTTCTTC
length: 16; D: -; V: TRBV9; J: TRBJ2-1; size: once; CDR3: CASSALGGVSYNEQFF; DNA: TGTGCCAGCAGCGCCCTAGGGGGAGTTTCCTACAATGAGCAGTTCTTC
length: 14; D: -; V: TRBV27; J: TRBJ1-1; size: -; CDR3: CASSLSGDWTEAFF; DNA: TGTGCCAGCAGCTTAAGCGGGGATTGGACTGAAGCTTTCTTT
length: 15; D: TRBD2; V: TRBV18; J: TRBJ2-7; size: -; CDR3: CASSSISGSRDEQYF; DNA: TGTGCCAGCTCGTCCATTAGCGGGAGTCGCGACGAGCAGTACTTC
length: 14; D: -; V: TRBV6-1; J: TRBJ2-6; size: -; CDR3: CASSEEGGANVLTF; DNA: TGTGCCAGCAGTGAAGAAGGGGGGGCCAACGTCCTGACTTTC
length: 13; D: -; V: TRBV6-4; J: TRBJ1-1; size: -; CDR3: CASRNSPGDEAFF; DNA: TGTGCCAGCAGGAACTCACCGGGGGATGAAGCTTTCTTT
length: 12; D: -; V: TRBV28; J: TRBJ1-2; size: once; CDR3: CASSLARVGYTF; DNA: TGTGCCAGCAGTTTAGCCAGGGTCGGCTACACCTTC
length: 14; D: TRBD1; V: TRBV9; J: TRBJ2-7; size: -; CDR3: CASSKGQGAYEQYF; DNA: TGTGCCAGCAGCAAGGGACAGGGGGCCTACGAGCAGTACTTC
length: 13; D: -; V: TRBV7-9; J: TRBJ1-2; size: -; CDR3: CASSLMGGYGYTF; DNA: TGTGCCAGCAGCTTAATGGGGGGCTATGGCTACACCTTC
length: 16; D: TRBD2; V: TRBV7-9; J: TRBJ2-3; size: -; CDR3: CASSRLAGGPGDTQYF; DNA: TGTGCCAGCAGCCGGTTGGCGGGAGGGCCGGGGGATACGCAGTATTTT
length: 16; D: TRBD1; V: TRBV27; J: TRBJ1-2; size: -; CDR3: CASTPDRSYANYGYTF; DNA: TGTGCCAGCACCCCGGACAGGAGCTATGCTAACTATGGCTACACCTTC
length: 14; D: -; V: TRBV5-5; J: TRBJ1-2; size: -; CDR3: CASSLGAGNYGYTF; DNA: TGTGCCAGCAGCTTGGGGGCGGGAAACTATGGCTACACCTTC
length: 16; D: -; V: TRBV14; J: TRBJ2-7; size: -; CDR3: CASSRTNRGGSYEQYF; DNA: TGTGCCAGCAGCCGAACCAACAGGGGGGGCTCCTACGAGCAGTACTTC
length: 13; D: -; V: TRBV28; J: TRBJ1-1; size: -; CDR3: CASSLQGLTEAFF; DNA: TGTGCCAGCAGTTTACAGGGTTTGACTGAAGCTTTCTTT
length: 14; D: TRBD2; V: TRBV2; J: TRBJ2-2; size: -; CDR3: CASSIAGNTGELFF; DNA: TGTGCCAGCTCTATAGCGGGAAACACCGGGGAGCTGTTTTTT
length: 15; D: TRBD2; V: TRBV15; J: TRBJ2-1; size: -; CDR3: CATSPGTSGNNEQFF; DNA: TGTGCCACCAGCCCCGGGACTAGCGGGAACAATGAGCAGTTCTTC
length: 15; D: TRBD2; V: TRBV5-4; J: TRBJ2-3; size: -; CDR3: CASSQRTSGRDTQYF; DNA: TGTGCCAGCAGCCAAAGGACTAGCGGCCGAGATACGCAGTATTTT
length: 15; D: TRBD1; V: TRBV28; J: TRBJ1-4; size: -; CDR3: CASTLTGGGDEKLFF; DNA: TGTGCCAGCACCCTAACAGGGGGAGGAGATGAAAAACTGTTTTTT
length: 12; D: -; V: TRBV28; J: TRBJ2-7; size: -; CDR3: CASSFEEGEQYF; DNA: TGTGCCAGCAGTTTTGAAGAGGGGGAGCAGTACTTC
length: 13; D: TRBD1; V: TRBV19; J: TRBJ2-7; size: -; CDR3: CASSRDRAYEQYF; DNA: TGTGCCAGTAGTCGGGACAGGGCATACGAGCAGTACTTC
length: 14; D: -; V: TRBV21-1; J: TRBJ2-7; size: -; CDR3: CASSIRDNSYEQYF; DNA: TGTGCCAGCAGCATCCGGGACAACTCCTACGAGCAGTACTTC
length: 13; D: -; V: TRBV11-2; J: TRBJ2-4; size: -; CDR3: CASRTGTENIQYF; DNA: TGTGCCAGCAGGACGGGGACGGAAAACATTCAGTACTTC
length: 17; D: TRBD2; V: TRBV6-4; J: TRBJ2-1; size: -; CDR3: CASSLTSGRASYNEQFF; DNA: TGTGCCAGCAGTTTGACTAGCGGGAGGGCCAGCTACAATGAGCAGTTCTTC
length: 17; D: -; V: TRBV5-4; J: TRBJ2-2; size: -; CDR3: CASRSQVGLTNTGELFF; DNA: TGTGCCAGCAGATCACAAGTAGGGTTGACGAACACCGGGGAGCTGTTTTTT
length: 14; D: -; V: TRBV18; J: TRBJ1-1; size: -; CDR3: CASSPTGAYIEAFF; DNA: TGTGCCAGCTCACCAACCGGGGCCTATATTGAAGCTTTCTTT
length: 12; D: -; V: TRBV2; J: TRBJ1-2; size: -; CDR3: CASIGRDYGYTF; DNA: TGTGCCAGCATCGGCAGGGACTATGGCTACACCTTC
length: 13; D: -; V: TRBV5-3; J: TRBJ1-1; size: -; CDR3: CARSLDRDTEAFF; DNA: TGTGCCAGAAGCTTGGACAGGGACACTGAAGCTTTCTTT
length: 13; D: -; V: TRBV6-5; J: TRBJ1-4; size: -; CDR3: CASSYSTWGKLFF; DNA: TGTGCCAGCAGTTACTCGACGTGGGGAAAACTGTTTTTT
length: 14; D: -; V: TRBV6-5; J: TRBJ2-7; size: -; CDR3: CASSYNGDGYEQYF; DNA: TGTGCCAGCAGTTACAACGGGGATGGTTACGAGCAGTACTTC
length: 17; D: TRBD1; V: TRBV30; J: TRBJ1-6; size: once; CDR3: CAWSEKQGAVYNSPLHF; DNA: TGTGCCTGGAGTGAAAAACAGGGGGCTGTCTATAATTCACCCCTCCACTTT
length: 15; D: -; V: TRBV2; J: TRBJ2-3; size: -; CDR3: CASLGPMTGRDTQYF; DNA: TGTGCCAGCCTTGGACCCATGACAGGAAGGGATACGCAGTATTTT